This record covers a single T cell receptor (beta chain). Its antigen is undetermined. CDR1 and CDR2 (germline): SGHTA, FQGTGA. The CDR3 loop spans 14 amino acids. V dropped 2 bases and J dropped 4 bases, with 12 bases sitting between them. This sample was included in a study of blood T cells in healthy people across ages. The overall study: Template switching recovered approximately one barcoded beta molecule for every two T cells. Overall study results and limits: There were more naive CD4+ cells and higher diversity in long-lived donors than in aged donors. Strongly correlated with naive T cell percentage was TCR beta diversity.

For the second PCR, which ran for roughly 6 to 12 cycles, a sample-barcoded 5' primer and a J-beta primer mix were used. Any given sample supplied a minimum of 2.5 million CDR3-containing paired-end reads. Via MiXCR, TCRdb re-called the 5' RACE reads, giving one row per CDR3 protein. The table shows some 900,000 distinct CDR3 sequences, with around 48% occurring only once. Source material: blood. The chain employs TRBV7-3 and TRBJ2-7; D uncertain. This receptor was taken from a man aged 25 to 40 in good health. CDR3 loop: CASSLSPDSYEQYF. CDR3 bases: TGTGCCAGCAGCTTATCCCCCGATTCTTACGAGCAGTACTTC.